Sequencing of this TCR beta chain was carried out in a study of OX40 agonist ivuxolimab in advanced cancers. Study as a whole: Patients received the agonistic anti-OX40 (CD134) antibody ivuxolimab. A diagnosis of hepatocellular carcinoma, melanoma, renal cell or head and neck cancer was present in dose-escalation patients. Three patients showed partial responses: one hepatocellular carcinoma and two cutaneous melanoma cases. The study, taken as a whole, reports: Dose levels from 0.1 to 3.0 mg/kg saw CD4+ and CD8+ blood T cells expand clonally by week 6.

The ends were cut back, 1 base at V and 0 bases at J, with 8 bases in the middle. This CDR3 contains 14 residues. CDR1 is SGHRS, CDR2 YFSETQ, per germline. Method: immunoSEQ multiplex PCR; TCRdb's copy keeps in-frame clones and lacks some. The sample consists of 35,000 to 50,000 clones, around 90% of them appearing once. This clone was seen a few times. Its antigen is undetermined. The receptor comes from an adult with an advanced solid tumor such as melanoma, head and neck, liver or kidney cancer. The chain uses TRBV5-1 and TRBJ2-7; tentative D call: TRBD1 (6 bases). The specimen was CD4+ or CD8+ T cells sorted from blood, collected in a trial of the OX40 agonist ivuxolimab. The CDR3 DNA is TGCGCCAGCAGCTTGACAGGGAGCTCCTACGAGCAGTACTTC. This sequence encodes CASSLTGSSYEQYF. The variable domain in full, completed from reference TRBV5-1 and TRBJ2-7, reads KAGVTQTPRYLIKTRGQQVTLSCSPISGHRSVSWYQQTPGQGLQFLFEYFSETQRNKGNFPGRFSGRQFSNSRSEMNVSTLELGDSALYLCASSLTGSSYEQYFGPGTRLTVT.